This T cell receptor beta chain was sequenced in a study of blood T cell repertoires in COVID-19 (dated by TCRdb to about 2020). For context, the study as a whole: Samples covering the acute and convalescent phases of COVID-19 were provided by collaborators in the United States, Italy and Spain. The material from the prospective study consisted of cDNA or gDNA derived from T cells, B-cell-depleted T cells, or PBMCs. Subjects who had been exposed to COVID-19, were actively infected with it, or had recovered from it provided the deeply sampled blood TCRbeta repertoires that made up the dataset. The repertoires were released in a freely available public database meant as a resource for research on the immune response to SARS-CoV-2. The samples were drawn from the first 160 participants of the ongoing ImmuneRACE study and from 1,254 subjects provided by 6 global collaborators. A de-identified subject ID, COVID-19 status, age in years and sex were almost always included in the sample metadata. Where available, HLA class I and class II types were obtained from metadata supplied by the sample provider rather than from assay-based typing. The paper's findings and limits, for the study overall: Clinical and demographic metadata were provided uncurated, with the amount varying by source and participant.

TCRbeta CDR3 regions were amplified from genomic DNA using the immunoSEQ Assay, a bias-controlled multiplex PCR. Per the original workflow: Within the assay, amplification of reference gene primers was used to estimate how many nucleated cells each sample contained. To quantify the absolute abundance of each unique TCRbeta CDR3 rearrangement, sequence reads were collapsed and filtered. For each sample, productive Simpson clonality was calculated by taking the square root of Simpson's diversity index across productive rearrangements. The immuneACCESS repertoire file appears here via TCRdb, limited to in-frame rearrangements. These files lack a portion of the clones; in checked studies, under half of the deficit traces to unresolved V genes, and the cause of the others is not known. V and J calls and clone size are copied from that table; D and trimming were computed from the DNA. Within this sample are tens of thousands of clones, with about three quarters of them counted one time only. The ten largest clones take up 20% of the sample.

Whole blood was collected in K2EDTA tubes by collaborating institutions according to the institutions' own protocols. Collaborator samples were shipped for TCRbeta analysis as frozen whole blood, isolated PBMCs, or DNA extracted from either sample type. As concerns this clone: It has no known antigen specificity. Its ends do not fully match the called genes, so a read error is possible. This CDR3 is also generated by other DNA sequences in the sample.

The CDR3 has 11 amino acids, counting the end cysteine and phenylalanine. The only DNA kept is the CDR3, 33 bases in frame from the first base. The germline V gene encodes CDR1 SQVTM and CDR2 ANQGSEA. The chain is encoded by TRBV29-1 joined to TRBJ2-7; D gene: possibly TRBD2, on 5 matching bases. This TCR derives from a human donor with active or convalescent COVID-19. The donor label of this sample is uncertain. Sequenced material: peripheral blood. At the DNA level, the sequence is TGTAGCGTTGAAGCAACCTACGAGCAGTACTTC. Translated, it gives CSVEATYEQYF.